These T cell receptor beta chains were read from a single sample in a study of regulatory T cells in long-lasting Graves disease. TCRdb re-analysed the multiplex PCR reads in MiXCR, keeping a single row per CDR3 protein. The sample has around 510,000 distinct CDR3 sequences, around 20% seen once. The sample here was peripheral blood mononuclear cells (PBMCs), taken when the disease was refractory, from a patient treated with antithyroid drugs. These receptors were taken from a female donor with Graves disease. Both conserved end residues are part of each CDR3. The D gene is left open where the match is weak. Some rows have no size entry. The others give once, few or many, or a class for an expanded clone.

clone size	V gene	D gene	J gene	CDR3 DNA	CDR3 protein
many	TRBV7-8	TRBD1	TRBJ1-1	TGTGCCAGCAGCTTAGAACAGGGGTACCGGTGGGCTTTCTTT	CASSLEQGYRWAFF
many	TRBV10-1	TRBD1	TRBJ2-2	TGCGCCTTCCCGGACAGGGAGTTGACCGGGGAGCTGTTTTTT	CAFPDRELTGELFF
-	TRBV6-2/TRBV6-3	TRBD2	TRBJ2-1	TGTGCCAGCAGGGCGGGACTAGCGGACGACAATGAGCAGTTCTTC	CASRAGLADDNEQFF
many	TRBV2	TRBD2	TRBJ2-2	TGTGCCAGAGGACTAGCGGTGAACACCGGGGAGCTGTTTTTT	CARGLAVNTGELFF
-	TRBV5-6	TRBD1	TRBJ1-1	TGTGCCAGCAGCTGGACAGGGGGGCGCACTGAAGCTTTCTTT	CASSWTGGRTEAFF
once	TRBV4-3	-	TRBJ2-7	TGCGCCAGCAGCTCCCTTGACACGGGCGAGCAGTACTTC	CASSSLDTGEQYF
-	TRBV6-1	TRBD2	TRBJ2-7	TGTGCCAGCAGTCTAAGGACTAGCGGAAGTAGCACCTACGAGCAGTACTTC	CASSLRTSGSSTYEQYF
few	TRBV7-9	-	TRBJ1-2	TGTGCCAGCAGCTCCGCGGACGGCCTCCGGGGCTACACCTTC	CASSSADGLRGYTF
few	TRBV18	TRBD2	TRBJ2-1	TGTGCCAGCTCACCACCGATAACTAGCGTCCCTCGAGGTGGAAATGAGCAGTTCTTC	CASSPPITSVPRGGNEQFF
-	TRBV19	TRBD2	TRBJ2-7	TGTGCCTCCGGACTAGCGGGAGGGCCGCGCGAGCAGTACTTC	CASGLAGGPREQYF
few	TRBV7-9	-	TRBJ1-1	TGTGCCAGCAGCAGGGCCGGTTTCACTGAAGCTTTCTTT	CASSRAGFTEAFF
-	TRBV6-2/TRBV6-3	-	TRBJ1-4	TGTGCCAGCAGTGACATCTGGGGTGGGGAAAAACTGTTTTTT	CASSDIWGGEKLFF
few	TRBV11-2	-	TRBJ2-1	TGTGCCAGCAGCTTTGACAGTCCCAGGAGAGGGGAGCAGTTCTTC	CASSFDSPRRGEQFF